The entry below describes one T cell receptor (beta chain). The target antigen is unknown. This sample was taken from a study of beta chain features in type 1 diabetes. Study-wide context: Taken together, all samples contributed 107,917,701 examined sorted cells.

What was sequenced were expressed TCRB transcripts, since all of the isolated RNA had been reverse transcribed. Data came from immunoSEQ multiplex PCR; TCRdb stores just in-frame clones and leaves some out. Of about 620,000 clones listed, around 15% were seen once; the top ten hold around 0.095%. Study-level points and caveats: Shorter templates might be favored by PCR, and equally so in patients and in controls. When VDJ junctions were examined, type 1 diabetes patients showed fewer insertions and more deletions.

Central memory, naive, regulatory and stem cell-like memory CD4+ cells were sorted by CD45RO/CCR7/CD25/CD127/CD95/CD27. Sample: naive CD4+ T cells from blood. The TCR originated in a man between 18 and 29 years old in good health.

The CDR3 sequence: CASSLGQLNTEAFF. The DNA of the CDR3 is TGTGCCAGCAGTTTGGGACAGCTGAACACTGAAGCTTTCTTT. This rearrangement joins TRBV28 to TRBJ1-1; 7 bases map to TRBD1. Losses at the gene ends were 3 bases for V and 0 bases for J; bases not matched to a gene: 1. The CDR3 totals 14 residues. Per germline, CDR1 MDHEN and CDR2 SYDVKM.